A selection of T cell receptor beta chains follows, all from one sample in a study of Tregs in tolerant kidney transplant recipients. Measured with immunoSEQ multiplex PCR; TCRdb has only the in-frame clones, and not every one. The top ten clones hold about 0.64% of a sample with roughly 250,000 clones, more than 65% of them seen once. The sequencing input was CD4+ T cells from blood. These receptors were collected from a human donor in good health. The CDR3 runs from the conserved cysteine through the conserved F or W.

TRBV7-6	TRBJ2-6	CASSVTGGAGTGANVLTF
TRBV5-1	TRBJ2-7	CASSPEYSGAGEQYF
TRBV18	TRBJ2-1	CASSQGGSYNEQFF
TRBV5-1	TRBJ2-3	CASSLENTDTQYF
TRBV5-1	TRBJ2-7	CASSLEGLSVYEQYF
TRBV7-6	TRBJ2-5	CASSFRETQYF
TRBV30	TRBJ1-5	CAWSAGLNQPQHF
TRBV6-5	TRBJ1-4	CASSRDQGEKLFF
TRBV2	TRBJ1-5	CASMKGSNQPQHF
TRBV4-1	TRBJ2-4	CASSQPGGVLAKNIQYF
TRBV6-5	TRBJ2-1	CAAGLAGSGEQFF
TRBV13	TRBJ2-3	CASRLAGEGDTQYF
TRBV27	TRBJ1-3	CASSPISRARSGNTIYF
TRBV4-1	TRBJ2-7	CASSQVGGSGRLREQYF
TRBV10-3	TRBJ1-6	CAISDVSRGGSYNSPLHF
TRBV15	TRBJ2-7	CATSRGGDPSYEQYF
TRBV19	TRBJ1-1	CASSRQGRTEAFF
TRBV18	TRBJ2-3	CASSPTQPDTQYF
TRBV27	TRBJ2-3	CASTLSGWGTSALTDTQYF
TRBV6-4	TRBJ1-1	CASSPASRAENTEAFF
TRBV6-5	TRBJ2-7	CASSYQGSTYEQYF
TRBV18	.	CASSSRGSGSSYEQYF
TRBV16	TRBJ1-1	CASSQFEGSAEAFF
TRBV6-6	TRBJ2-5	CASATPWTGGRETQYF
TRBV10-1	TRBJ2-5	CASSEDSQYQETQYF
TRBV6-4	TRBJ2-1	CASKGLAGSGEQFF
TRBV7-8	TRBJ2-3	CASSLASGGPTDTQYF
TRBV21-1	TRBJ2-1	CASSRRAGVPISSYNEQFF
TRBV7-8	TRBJ2-7	CASSLDGRAYEQYF
TRBV7-3	TRBJ1-1	CASSSTGSPTEAFF
TRBV19	TRBJ1-2	CASSIDLNRGRNYGYTF
TRBV6-1	TRBJ2-3	CASSEDLASDTQYF
TRBV5-1	TRBJ2-7	CASSSGTYSYEQYF
TRBV29-1	TRBJ1-1	CSVEGFPVTEAFF
TRBV5-1	TRBJ2-1	CASRLTSGRMHEQFF
TRBV29-1	TRBJ1-1	CSVDRGPMNTEAFF
TRBV18	TRBJ1-4	CASSPYQATNEKLFF
TRBV7-9	TRBJ1-2	CASSQNSKGTADGYTF
TRBV11-2	TRBJ1-3	CASSLVQISGNTIYF
TRBV7-9	TRBJ1-5	CASSQDSTDQHF
TRBV12-2	TRBJ1-3	CASRLGGNTIYF
TRBV5-1	TRBJ1-1	CASSLPTGAGEAFF
TRBV27	TRBJ2-5	CASRLQGSETQYF
TRBV6-5	TRBJ1-2	CASSENTITYGYTF
TRBV10-2	TRBJ2-3	CASGGLAGGSGHTDTQYF
TRBV19	TRBJ2-3	CASSDRSTDTQYF
TRBV18	TRBJ1-2	CASSPGGTNYGYTF
TRBV7-2	TRBJ2-2	CASSRQWGNTGELFF
TRBV2	TRBJ1-6	CASSVDSGYSPLHF
TRBV27	TRBJ2-1	CASSPVRSGRGSYNEQFF
TRBV14	TRBJ2-7	CASSRLSGRPNEQYF
TRBV4-1	TRBJ1-3	CATQGTGNTIYF
TRBV7-2	TRBJ1-5	CASSLAPGFGQPQHF
TRBV19	TRBJ2-4	CASSRQGAKNIQYF
TRBV4-1	TRBJ1-3	CASSPTQASGNTIYF